This T cell receptor (beta chain) is from a study of OX40 agonist ivuxolimab in advanced cancers. Looking at the study overall: Ivuxolimab, which patients received intravenously every 2 weeks, was dosed at 0.01 to 10 mg/kg.

The CDR3 runs 16 residues. Autoimmune disease history or systemic immunosuppression excluded patients. This table comes from immunoSEQ multiplex PCR, and its TCRdb copy is limited to in-frame clones, with some not included. Altogether 40,000 to 45,000 clones are present, roughly four fifths being singletons, with the ten largest covering approximately 2.4%. The V and J genes are TRBV21-1 and TRBJ1-5. TRBV21-1 is a documented pseudogene. This specimen consisted of CD4+ or CD8+ T cells sorted from blood, obtained in a trial of the OX40 agonist ivuxolimab. The sequence came from an adult with an advanced solid tumor such as melanoma, head and neck, liver or kidney cancer. The CDR3: CASSKARGVGDQPQHF. CDR3 nucleotides: TGTGCCAGCAGCAAAGCGCGGGGGGTGGGGGATCAGCCCCAGCATTTT.